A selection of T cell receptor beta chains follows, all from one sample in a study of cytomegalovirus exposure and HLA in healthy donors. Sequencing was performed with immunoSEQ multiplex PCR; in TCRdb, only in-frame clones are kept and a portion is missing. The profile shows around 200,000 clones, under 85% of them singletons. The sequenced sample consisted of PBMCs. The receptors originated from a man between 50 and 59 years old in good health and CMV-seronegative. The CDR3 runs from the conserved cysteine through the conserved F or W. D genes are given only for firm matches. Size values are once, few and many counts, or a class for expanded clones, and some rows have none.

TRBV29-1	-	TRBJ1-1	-	CSANDGLRTEAFF	TGCAGCGCCAATGACGGCCTCAGGACTGAAGCTTTCTTT
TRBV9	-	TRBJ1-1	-	CASSVGAGLYDTEAFF	TGTGCCAGCAGCGTAGGAGCAGGTCTGTATGACACTGAAGCTTTCTTT
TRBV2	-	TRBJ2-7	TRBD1	CASSPGRQGGDEQYF	TGTGCCAGCAGCCCTGGGCGACAGGGGGGGGACGAGCAGTACTTC
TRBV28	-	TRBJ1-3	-	CASSFTVRASSGNTIYF	TGTGCCAGCAGTTTTACGGTCAGGGCGAGCTCTGGAAACACCATATATTTT
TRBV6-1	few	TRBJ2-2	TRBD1	CASSEGQGAPGELFF	TGTGCCAGCAGTGAAGGACAGGGGGCACCCGGGGAGCTGTTTTTT
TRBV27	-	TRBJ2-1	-	CASSFTGISGTEQFF	TGTGCCAGCAGTTTTACGGGGATTAGCGGAACTGAGCAGTTCTTC
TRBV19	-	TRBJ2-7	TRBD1	CASSVGTGAAYEQYF	TGTGCCAGTAGTGTGGGGACAGGCGCGGCCTACGAGCAGTACTTC
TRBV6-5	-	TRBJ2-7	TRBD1	CASSGTGGPYEQYF	TGTGCCAGCAGCGGGACAGGGGGTCCCTACGAGCAGTACTTC
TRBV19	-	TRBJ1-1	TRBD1	CASRDRDAEAFF	TGTGCCAGCCGGGACAGGGACGCTGAAGCTTTCTTT
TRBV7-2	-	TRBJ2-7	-	CASSSRGPYEQYF	TGTGCCAGCAGCTCAAGAGGGCCCTACGAGCAGTACTTC
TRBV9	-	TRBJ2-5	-	CASSVAPRQAIQYF	TGTGCCAGCAGCGTAGCCCCCCGACAGGCGATCCAGTACTTC
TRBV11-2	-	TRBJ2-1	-	CASSAQYNEQFF	TGTGCCAGCAGCGCGCAATACAATGAGCAGTTCTTC
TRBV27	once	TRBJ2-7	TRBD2	CASSPYGASGTYEQYF	TGTGCCAGCAGCCCTTATGGGGCTAGCGGGACCTACGAGCAGTACTTC
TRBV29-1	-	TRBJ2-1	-	CSVDPGIGNEQFF	TGCAGCGTTGACCCAGGGATCGGTAATGAGCAGTTCTTC
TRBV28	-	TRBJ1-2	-	CASTLRGIVTDGYTF	TGTGCCAGCACCCTTAGGGGAATCGTCACGGATGGCTACACCTTC
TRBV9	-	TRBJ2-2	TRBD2	CASSVSPSGAGELFF	TGTGCCAGCAGCGTAAGTCCTAGCGGGGCCGGGGAGCTGTTTTTT
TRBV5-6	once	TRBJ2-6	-	CANPQGRLSGANVLTF	TGTGCCAACCCACAGGGGAGGTTATCTGGGGCCAACGTCCTGACTTTC
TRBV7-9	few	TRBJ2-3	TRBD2	CASSAGTSGTHTQYF	TGTGCCAGCAGTGCCGGGACTAGCGGGACGCATACGCAGTATTTT
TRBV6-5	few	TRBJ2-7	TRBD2	CASLGSGRSYEQYF	TGTGCCAGCTTGGGTAGCGGGAGATCCTACGAGCAGTACTTC
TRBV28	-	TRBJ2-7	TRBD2	CASSKGLAGYEQYF	TGTGCCAGCAGTAAAGGACTAGCGGGATACGAGCAGTACTTC
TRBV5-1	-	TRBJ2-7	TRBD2	CASAASGGSYEQYF	TGCGCCAGCGCGGCTAGCGGTGGATCCTACGAGCAGTACTTC
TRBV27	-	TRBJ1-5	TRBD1	CASSFYRTGELNQPQHF	TGTGCCAGCAGTTTTTACAGGACAGGGGAGTTGAATCAGCCCCAGCATTTT
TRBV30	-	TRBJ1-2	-	CAWSAGGNYGYTF	TGTGCCTGGAGTGCCGGGGGGAACTATGGCTACACCTTC
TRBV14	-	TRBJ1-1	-	CATRRGQTEAFF	TGTGCCACCCGGAGGGGCCAGACTGAAGCTTTCTTT
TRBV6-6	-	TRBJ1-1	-	CASSSPTEAFF	TGTGCCAGCTCCTCCCCCACTGAAGCTTTCTTT
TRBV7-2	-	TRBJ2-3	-	CASSLETSRTTDTQYF	TGTGCCAGCAGCTTAGAAACTAGCAGAACTACAGATACGCAGTATTTT
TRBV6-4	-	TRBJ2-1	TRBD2	CASSGRLAEEQFF	TGTGCCAGCAGTGGCCGACTAGCGGAGGAGCAGTTCTTC
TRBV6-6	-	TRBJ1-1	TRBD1	CASSYEGATTEAFF	TGTGCCAGCAGTTACGAGGGGGCAACTACTGAAGCTTTCTTT
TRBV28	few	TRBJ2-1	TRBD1	CASSFPDRGLKREQFF	TGTGCCAGCAGTTTCCCCGACAGGGGGCTCAAGCGTGAGCAGTTCTTC